These T cell receptor beta chains were read from a single sample in a study of B cell selection in AIRE deficiency. Profiling relied on immunoSEQ multiplex PCR, and the TCRdb table lists in-frame clones only, not all of them. The repertoire holds about 22,000 clones, with about nine tenths as singletons. Sequenced material: CD4+CD25+ Tregs sorted from PBMCs. These receptors all come from a human donor in good health. CDR3s include the opening cysteine and the closing phenylalanine or tryptophan. The D gene is left open where the match is weak. Not all rows give a size; the values are once, few, many and, for expanded clones, a class.

-,TRBJ1-1,-,TRBV5-6,TGTGCCAGCAGCTTGAGAGTTAACACTGAAGCTTTCTTT,CASSLRVNTEAFF
TRBD1,TRBJ1-2,-,TRBV19,TGTGCCAGTAGGAGGCCGTGGGCAGGGGGCGGAAAACCTTCTAACTATGGCTACACCTTC,CASRRPWAGGGKPSNYGYTF
-,TRBJ2-1,-,TRBV29-1,TGCAGCGTTCTAGGGAATGAGCAGTTCTTC,CSVLGNEQFF
-,TRBJ2-1,-,TRBV6-1,TGTGCCAGCAGTGGAAGCCCAGGCAATGAGCAGTTCTTC,CASSGSPGNEQFF
-,TRBJ1-1,-,TRBV2,TGTGCCAGCAGGGTGGAACAGGCCGTTACTGAAGCTTTCTTT,CASRVEQAVTEAFF
TRBD2,TRBJ2-4,-,TRBV5-1,TGCGCCAGCAGCACCCAACTAGCGGGAGGGCCGGGAAACATTCAGTACTTC,CASSTQLAGGPGNIQYF
TRBD2,TRBJ2-3,-,TRBV5-1,TGCGCCAGCAGCTCTCGACTAGCCCGCACAGATACGCAGTATTTT,CASSSRLARTDTQYF
-,TRBJ2-1,-,TRBV7-8,TGTGCCAGCAGCCCCGCCCGGGTCTACAATGAGCAGTTCTTC,CASSPARVYNEQFF
-,TRBJ2-2,-,TRBV19,TGTGCCAGTAGACAGGGAGGCACCGGGGAGCTGTTTTTT,CASRQGGTGELFF
-,TRBJ2-5,once,TRBV5-5,TGTGCCAGCAGCTTCGGCGCCCAAGAGACCCAGTACTTC,CASSFGAQETQYF
TRBD2,TRBJ2-7,once,TRBV11-2,TGTGCCAGCAGCTTATTCCCTAGCGGGAGCTTTGGCTCCTACGAGCAGTACTTC,CASSLFPSGSFGSYEQYF
-,TRBJ1-2,-,TRBV19,TGTGCCAGTACCCTAGGGGAGGCAGCGCTCTATGGCTACACCTTC,CASTLGEAALYGYTF
-,TRBJ2-1,-,TRBV7-4,TGTGCCAGCAGCCCCCGGGCCACCTTGGGTGGTGAGCAGTTCTTC,CASSPRATLGGEQFF
TRBD2,TRBJ2-1,once,TRBV27,TGTGCCAGCAGTTACGGGACTAGCGGGGGGGTGTACAATGAGCAGTTCTTC,CASSYGTSGGVYNEQFF
-,TRBJ2-5,-,TRBV14,TGTGCCAGCAGCCCCTGGGACACAGCTCGGGAGGCCCAGTACTTC,CASSPWDTAREAQYF
-,TRBJ1-6,once,TRBV5-8,TGTGCCAGCAGCTCTCGACCGATTTATAATTCACCCCTCCACTTT,CASSSRPIYNSPLHF